This TCR beta chain was recorded in a study of T cells in Graves' hyperthyroidism and ophthalmopathy. Background on the study: Upon initial diagnosis and before any treatment, peripheral blood was collected.

V gave up 3 bases and J gave up 13 bases, with 18 bases separating them. This CDR3 region has 13 residues. Amplified TCR beta CDR3 regions came from RNA transcripts. In the first-round RT-PCR of the TCR CDR3, the HTBI primer set was used. TCRdb reprocessed the multiplex PCR reads via MiXCR and lists one record per CDR3 protein. The sample has around 340,000 distinct CDR3 sequences, around 16% seen once. This clonotype occurred many times. Patients aged 18 to 65 had newly diagnosed hyperthyroidism that had lasted under 2 months. Diagnoses rested on clinical symptoms, serum thyroxine and TRAb, thyroid ultrasound and orbital computed tomography. An approximately 10 ml volume of fresh peripheral blood provided the PBMCs.

The chain has TRBV12-3 or TRBV12-4 and TRBJ2-5; D not resolved. This TCR was sampled from a man aged 25-45 years with Graves' hyperthyroidism. Sequences were obtained from blood. The CDR3 protein is CASSLWLREVVYF. The CDR3 DNA follows: TGTGCCAGCAGTTTGTGGCTCAGAGAGGTGGTGTACTTC.